Listed here are 8 T cell receptor beta chains from one sample, sequenced in a study of cytomegalovirus exposure and HLA in healthy donors. 13 Jbeta primers and 60 Vbeta primers were used for the PCR. Using immunoSEQ multiplex PCR, the repertoire was profiled, and TCRdb retains in-frame clones only, with some absent. This repertoire comprises about 54,000 clones; its ten largest clones make up approximately 6.8%. The specimen was PBMCs. These receptors were obtained from a woman aged 40 to 50 in good health and CMV-seronegative.

V gene TRBV18 combines with J gene TRBJ2-3, with D possibly matching TRBD1 (6 bases). V was clipped by 3 bases and J by 6 bases, with 16 bases between them. CDR3 length: 15 residues. Germline-derived CDR1 and CDR2 are KGHSH and LQKENI. The CDR3: CASSPTGLVRDTQYF. In DNA, the CDR3 is TGTGCCAGCTCACCCACAGGGTTGGTACGGGATACGCAGTATTTT.

The chain uses TRBV19 and TRBJ2-5; tentative D call: TRBD2 (7 bases). The CDR3 is 14 amino acids. Germline V gene data show CDR1 as LNHDA and CDR2 as SQIVND (reference sequence). V was cut by 9 bases and J by 0 bases, with 14 bases left in between. The CDR3: CASQKGGNQETQYF. CDR3 in DNA: TGTGCCAGCCAAAAGGGGGGGAACCAAGAGACCCAGTACTTC.

The chain recombines TRBV5-1 with TRBJ1-1, with D possibly being TRBD1 (5 bases). Germline CDR1 reads SGHRS; CDR2 reads YFSETQ. The V and J ends lost 0 bases and 1 base respectively, with 16 bases between them. The CDR3 has 17 residues. CDR3 in amino acids: CASSLAAPGQANTEAFF. Written as DNA, the CDR3 is TGCGCCAGCAGCTTGGCCGCGCCAGGGCAGGCGAACACTGAAGCTTTCTTT.

This rearrangement joins TRBV6-5 to TRBJ2-7; D is perhaps TRBD2 (6 bases). The V end was cut by 6 bases, the J end by 4 bases, with 19 bases between. CDR3 length: 15 residues. CDR1 and CDR2 (germline): MNHEY, SVGAGI. The CDR3 region is CASSPSWGVGYEQYF. Written as DNA, the CDR3 is TGTGCCAGCAGCCCCAGTTGGGGGGTCGGGTACGAGCAGTACTTC.

CDR3 sequence (DNA): TGTGCCAGCAGCTTAGATTGGGGGCCTAATGAAAAACTGTTTTTT. Encoded protein: CASSLDWGPNEKLFF. The chain joins TRBV7-6 to TRBJ1-4; D perhaps matches TRBD1 (6 bases). V was pared by 1 base and J by 3 bases, with 9 bases between. The germline V gene encodes CDR1 SGHVS and CDR2 FNYEAQ. The CDR3 consists of 15 residues.

About this clone itself: Other DNA variants within this sample encode the same CDR3. This chain connects TRBV18 to TRBJ2-3; the D gene is possibly TRBD2 (5 bases). CDR3 length: 16 amino acids. Trimming removed 0 bases at V and 3 bases at J, with 13 bases between. Looked up from germline, CDR1 is KGHSH and CDR2 is LQKENI. The CDR3 DNA reads TGTGCCAGCTCACCACCGGTCGCGGGTGGGACAGATACGCAGTATTTT. Translating it yields CASSPPVAGGTDTQYF.

The chain has TRBV10-3 and TRBJ2-7; maybe TRBD2 (6 bases). Trimming cost V 0 bases and J 3 bases, with 6 bases left between them. This CDR3 region has 13 residues. Germline assignment: CDR1 ENHRY and CDR2 SYGVKD. The CDR3 coding sequence is TGTGCCATCAGTGAGTCGGGGGGCTACGAGCAGTACTTC. This encodes CAISESGGYEQYF.

The genes are TRBV7-2 and TRBJ1-1, with 8 bases fitting TRBD1. This CDR3 spans 14 amino acids. Germline V CDR1 and CDR2: SGHTA, FQGNSA. V lost 7 bases and J lost 6; bases outside the gene matches: 10. CDR3 DNA sequence: TGTGCCAGCACCCGGCAGGGGGCGCCCGCTGAAGCTTTCTTT. Protein product: CASTRQGAPAEAFF.